This T cell receptor beta chain emerged from a study of blood T cell repertoires in COVID-19. The wider study: Sites in the United States, Italy and Spain provided acute and convalescent COVID-19 samples. T cells, B-cell-depleted T cells, or PBMCs supplied cDNA or gDNA.

Original processing methods: Estimation of nucleated cell counts relied on the amplification of reference gene primers. The protocol was immunoSEQ multiplex PCR, while the TCRdb copy is restricted to in-frame clones and leaves out a portion. The V and J calls and the clone size are those of that table, but D and trimming were determined from the DNA. The sample lists about 150,000 clones, roughly 90% occurring once. Trimming shortened V by 8 bases and J by 3 bases, and 13 bases separated the two germline ends. The CDR3 runs to 13 residues. Germline loops: CDR1 MDHEN, CDR2 SYDVKM. The chain combines TRBV28 with TRBJ2-5; D call uncertain. The sequence was collected from a woman aged 70-85 years with acute or convalescent COVID-19. The sequencing sample was made of peripheral blood. The CDR3 loop is CASVGVAKETQYF. CDR3 coding DNA: TGTGCCAGCGTCGGAGTTGCCAAAGAGACCCAGTACTTC.